These T cell receptor beta chains were read from a single sample in a study of blood T cell repertoires in COVID-19. Profiling relied on immunoSEQ multiplex PCR, and the TCRdb table lists in-frame clones only, not all of them. This table has 250,000 or so clones, approximately 85% appearing once. Specimen: peripheral blood. The receptor source for this set is a woman in her seventies with acute or convalescent COVID-19. CDR3s include the opening cysteine and the closing phenylalanine or tryptophan. A D gene is named only where the DNA matches it firmly. Clone size is not always given. Where it is, it says once, few, many or a class for expanded clones.

clone_size d_call j_call v_call cdr3_aa
NA TRBD2 TRBJ2-1 TRBV9 CASSAGTSGPIDNEQFF
NA TRBD1 TRBJ1-2 TRBV30 CAWTRQGIGYTF
NA NA TRBJ1-1 TRBV12-5 CASGLVMSGDTEAFF
NA NA TRBJ1-5 TRBV27 CASSTTAKGQMMHF
NA NA TRBJ1-5 TRBV5-1 CASSRRPQGPNQPQHF
NA TRBD2 TRBJ2-5 TRBV3-1/TRBV3-2 CASSPLGGQETQYF
once NA TRBJ2-2 TRBV28 CASSFEQASYTGELFF
NA NA TRBJ1-6 TRBV6-5 CASRVSEGASPLHF
NA NA TRBJ2-5 TRBV4-3 CASSRGERETQYF
NA TRBD1 TRBJ1-2 TRBV3-1/TRBV3-2 CASSWGQPRVYGYTF
NA TRBD1 TRBJ1-1 TRBV5-1 CASSDPTGPSNEAFF
NA NA TRBJ1-5 TRBV4-2 CASSPQDSNQPQHF
NA NA TRBJ1-4 TRBV7-8 CASSFDRPANGGKLFF
NA NA TRBJ2-5 TRBV18 CASSLRPGNQETQYF
NA NA TRBJ1-1 TRBV7-2 CASSLAIGAGSF
few NA TRBJ1-2 TRBV10-3 CAISTAKLAYGYTF
once TRBD1 TRBJ2-5 TRBV5-1 CASSYRDSKETQYF
NA NA TRBJ2-7 TRBV5-1 CASSFAPGTAREQYF
NA NA TRBJ1-4 TRBV19 CASSIRKGSWENEKLFF
NA TRBD1 TRBJ1-1 TRBV6-5 CASKGQGNTEAFF
NA NA TRBJ1-2 TRBV5-4 CASSESGTSYGYTF
NA NA TRBJ1-1 TRBV7-9 CASSLYTNTEAFF